This TCR beta chain was found in a study of post-analysis software for immune sequencing data. Study-wide results and limits: A significant reduction in normalized Chao1 diversity was observed in multiple sclerosis patients versus controls. Compared with controls, patients had more of 4 to 6 TRBV segments, including TRBV5-6, TRBV5-1 and TRBV20-1. When the samples were clustered directly with F measure, those that had been prepared in the same batch showed strong co-clustering.

Germline values: CDR1 SGHKS, CDR2 YYEKEE (reference sequence). CDR3 length: 16 amino acids. V lost 0 bases, J lost 4 bases, and 17 bases lay in between. The TCR beta cDNA libraries contained unique molecular identifiers. T cells numbering about 0.85 to 10 million yielded roughly 0.5 million cDNA molecules. TCRdb recomputed calls from the PCR reads with MiXCR, one row per CDR3 protein. The data show 180,000 or so distinct CDR3 sequences, about 30% seen once. In its sample, this clonotype was seen many times. Its antigen is as yet unknown. The specimen was blood. V gene TRBV5-5 combines with J gene TRBJ2-7; D is unclear. The TCR sequence derives from a girl younger than 18 with multiple sclerosis. CDR3 bases: TGTGCCAGCAGCTTGGGCCCGCGGCAGGAGATATACGAGCAGTACTTC. It specifies CASSLGPRQEIYEQYF.